One and the same sample provided the 15 T cell receptor beta chains below, sequenced in a study of PD-1 blockade in classical Hodgkin lymphoma. The table came from immunoSEQ multiplex PCR; TCRdb's copy has only in-frame clones and leaves some out. The profile covers some 12,000 clones, with approximately 82% appearing a single time and roughly 6% taken by the ten largest. Every patient was affected by relapse after autologous stem cell transplantation, while exposure to brentuximab vedotin was not uniform. Specimen: peripheral blood mononuclear cells (PBMCs), collected before the second cycle of nivolumab. These receptors were taken from a human donor with classical Hodgkin lymphoma.

The genes are TRBV2 and TRBJ1-5; no clear D gene. CDR3 length: 14 residues. With 5 bases removed from V and 4 bases from J, the gap between germline ends came to 12 bases. Germline CDR1 is SNHLY and CDR2 is FYNNEI. The CDR3: CASSPLARNQPQHF. CDR3 coding DNA: TGTGCCAGCAGTCCCCTCGCTAGGAATCAGCCCCAGCATTTT.

The rearrangement uses TRBV5-4 and TRBJ2-6; 11 nucleotides line up with TRBD1. This CDR3 is 19 amino acids long. The V segment lost 0 bases and the J segment 4 bases; nucleotides outside the gene matches: 9. Looked up from germline, CDR1 is SGHNT and CDR2 is YYREEE (reference sequence). Here the CDR3 DNA reads TGTGCCAGCAGCTTGGTGTTGGACAGGGGGCTCTCGGGGGCCAACGTCCTGACTTTC. Protein: CASSLVLDRGLSGANVLTF.

The chain recombines TRBV9 with TRBJ2-1; D call uncertain. CDR1 and CDR2 from the germline V gene are SGDLS and YYNGEE. Trimming removed 4 bases from V and 6 bases from J, with 17 bases in between. The CDR3 is 15 amino acids. The CDR3 DNA reads TGTGCCAGCAGCTTCTTCCCAAGGCAATTCAATGAGCAGTTCTTC. The encoded protein is CASSFFPRQFNEQFF.

The V gene is TRBV21-1, the J gene TRBJ1-2. TRBV21-1 is flagged as a pseudogene. The CDR3 contains 15 residues. The CDR3 DNA sequence: TGTGCCAGCAGCATGATATTGACAGAGGGCTATGGCTACACCTTC. This sequence encodes CASSMILTEGYGYTF.

The CDR3 sequence: CASSLEQVLTDTQYF. As DNA, the CDR3 is TGCGCCAGCAGCTTGGAACAGGTTCTCACAGATACGCAGTATTTT. The chain couples TRBV5-1 to TRBJ2-3; TRBD1 is a possible D gene (5 bases). V was trimmed by 0 bases and J by 2 bases, leaving 10 bases between them. The CDR3 contains 15 residues. Germline V lookup: CDR1 SGHRS, CDR2 YFSETQ.

The CDR3 region has the DNA TGCGCCAGCAGCCAAGTATCTGGACACAATGAGCAGTTCTTC. Amino acid sequence: CASSQVSGHNEQFF. This chain links TRBV4-1 with TRBJ2-1, with D uncertain. CDR3 length: 14 amino acids. CDR1 is MGHRA and CDR2 is YSYEKL in the germline V gene. Trimming left V 1 base short and J 5 bases short, with 9 bases between.

The J gene is TRBJ2-3, the V gene TRBV19; TRBD1 matches 7 bases. Trimming at V came to 3 bases and at J to 6 bases, leaving 9 bases not matched to a gene. The germline CDR1 and CDR2 sequences are LNHDA and SQIVND (reference sequence). The CDR3 totals 15 residues. CDR3 residues: CASSIGQALGDTQYF. In DNA form, the CDR3 reads TGTGCCAGTAGTATCGGACAGGCCCTTGGGGATACGCAGTATTTT.

The chain has TRBV9 and TRBJ1-4, with TRBD1 matching 7 bases. This CDR3 has 14 amino acids. Germline V gene lookup returns CDR1 SGDLS and CDR2 YYNGEE. With 3 bases clipped from V and 10 bases from J, the junction kept 9 bases outside the gene matches. In DNA form, the CDR3 reads TGTGCCAGCAGCGCGGAGAAGACAGGGCTAAAACTGTTTTTT. Protein product: CASSAEKTGLKLFF.

The V and J genes are TRBV7-8 and TRBJ2-5; perhaps TRBD2 as D (6 bases). V was pared by 1 base and J by 5 bases, with 17 bases between. Germline V gene lookup returns CDR1 SGHVS and CDR2 FQNEAQ. There are 16 residues in the CDR3. DNA for the CDR3: TGTGCCAGCAGCTTAGTCCCGGAGGGGAAGATGGAGACCCAGTACTTC. It is translated as CASSLVPEGKMETQYF. Drawing the rest from reference TRBV7-8 and TRBJ2-5, the complete variable domain is GAGVSQSPRYKVAKRGQDVALRCDPISGHVSLFWYQQALGQGPEFLTYFQNEAQLDKSGLPSDRFFAERPEGSVSTLKIQRTQQEDSAVYLCASSLVPEGKMETQYFGPGTRLLVL.

The V gene is TRBV9, the J gene TRBJ2-5, with 8 bases matching TRBD2. The germline V gene has CDR1 SGDLS and CDR2 YYNGEE. V lost 0 bases and J lost 4; bases outside the gene matches: 5. The CDR3 has 15 amino acids. The CDR3, as DNA: TGTGCCAGCAGCGTAGTCCTTGCGGGAGGAGAGACCCAGTACTTC. This encodes CASSVVLAGGETQYF. Filled out from reference TRBV9 and TRBJ2-5, the complete variable domain reads DSGVTQTPKHLITATGQRVTLRCSPRSGDLSVYWYQQSLDQGLQFLIQYYNGEERAKGNILERFSAQQFPDLHSELNLSSLELGDSALYFCASSVVLAGGETQYFGPGTRLLVL.

The CDR3 region has the DNA TGCAGCGTTGCCCGGCTAGCGGGAGTCAGTGAGCAGTTCTTC. This gives the protein CSVARLAGVSEQFF. The V and J genes are TRBV29-1 and TRBJ2-1; 10 nucleotides agree with TRBD2. Germline CDR1 and CDR2: SQVTM and ANQGSEA. With V trimmed by 4 bases and J by 9 bases, 9 bases remained unmatched. The CDR3 consists of 14 residues.

This chain joins TRBV5-1 and TRBJ2-7; 9 nucleotides line up with TRBD1. This CDR3 contains 13 residues. CDR1 and CDR2 (germline): SGHRS, YFSETQ. Unmatched junction bases numbered 5, after V lost 5 bases and J lost 5 bases. The CDR3 DNA sequence: TGCGCCAGCAGGTTCGGACAGGGGAACGAGCAGTACTTC. It is translated as CASRFGQGNEQYF. The whole variable domain, remainder taken from reference TRBV5-1 and TRBJ2-7, is KAGVTQTPRYLIKTRGQQVTLSCSPISGHRSVSWYQQTPGQGLQFLFEYFSETQRNKGNFPGRFSGRQFSNSRSEMNVSTLELGDSALYLCASRFGQGNEQYFGPGTRLTVT.

This clone was seen only once. The genes are TRBV14 and TRBJ1-2; D is unclear. CDR3 length: 12 amino acids. CDR1 is SGHDN and CDR2 is FVKESK in the germline V gene. V was pared by 4 bases and J by 2 bases, with 5 bases between. CDR3 protein: CASSRDNYGYTF. The CDR3 coding sequence is TGTGCCAGCAGCCGAGACAACTATGGCTACACCTTC.

The rearrangement links TRBV5-6 to TRBJ1-1; D unclear. Trimming stripped 1 base from V and 0 bases from J, with 13 bases between. The CDR3 totals 16 residues. Germline assignment: CDR1 SGHDT and CDR2 YYEEEE. The CDR3 DNA reads as TGTGCCAGCAGCTTGTATTACGCCAGCTTGAACACTGAAGCTTTCTTT. It translates to CASSLYYASLNTEAFF.

V and J are TRBV28 and TRBJ1-1; tentative D call: TRBD1 (5 bases). CDR1 and CDR2 (germline): MDHEN, SYDVKM. CDR3 length: 14 residues. Between the trimmed V and J ends, which lost 7 bases and 0 bases, there was a span of 12 bases. The CDR3 nucleotides are TGTGCCAGCATCCTAGGGGCGATGAACACTGAAGCTTTCTTT. Residues: CASILGAMNTEAFF.